This T cell receptor beta chain appears in the sequencing data of a study of blood T cell repertoires in COVID-19. Study-level background: The study drew acute and convalescent COVID-19 samples from the United States, Italy and Spain. Nucleic acid was either cDNA or gDNA, and it came from T cells, B-cell-depleted T cells, or PBMCs.

CDR3 length: 14 amino acids. V was pared by 2 bases and J by 6 bases, with 10 bases between. Germline V CDR1 and CDR2: MNHNY, SVGAGI (reference sequence). In the authors' workflow: By means of reference gene primer amplification, nucleated cell counts were estimated. Assay: immunoSEQ multiplex PCR; the TCRdb copy retains only in-frame clones and omits some. V, J and clone size are those of that table, while D and trimming were read from the DNA. Of 70,000 to 95,000 clones in the sample, roughly 95% were seen once. This clone occurred once. This clonotype was obtained from a human donor with active COVID-19. The donor label of this sample is uncertain. The sample was peripheral blood. This rearrangement joins TRBV6-6 to TRBJ1-4, with TRBD1 as a possible D gene (6 bases). In nucleotides, the CDR3 is TGTGCCAGCAGTTACGAGGGGGGGTATGAAAAACTGTTTTTT. Translation: CASSYEGGYEKLFF.